This T cell receptor beta chain was observed in a study of Ad26.COV2.S vaccination and SARS-CoV-2 variants. Study in general: Within the COV1001 Ad26.COV2.S trial arm, the donor was enrolled.

Sequencing used immunoSEQ multiplex PCR; TCRdb keeps in-frame clones, though not all of them. The sample has roughly 400,000 clones, around 92% seen once; the top ten hold approximately 1.6%. Findings and limits, study-wide: Comparability of non-spike TCR breadth was observed across vaccine and placebo recipients.

Details on this clone: Its antigen remains unidentified.

This CDR3 comprises 14 residues. Germline trimming cut 2 bases from V and 3 bases from J; bases unmatched to any gene: 2. CDR1 and CDR2 from the germline V gene are LNHDA and SQIVND (reference sequence). Treatment denoted: over 15 received Ad26.COV2.S at low or high dose, single or two shots; 5 received placebo; per-sample allocation not given. Sampling took place 63 days after the first vaccine or placebo injection. The rearrangement links TRBV19 to TRBJ1-1; the match to TRBD1 covers 8 bases. Sequencing used peripheral blood, obtained in a trial of Ad26.COV2.S vaccine versus placebo. The sequence was obtained from a person between 18 and 65 years old who received the Ad26.COV2.S COVID-19 vaccine or a placebo. The CDR3 DNA reads as TGTGCCAGTAGTATATTCAGGGGGCACACTGAAGCTTTCTTT. Amino acids: CASSIFRGHTEAFF.